The 26 T cell receptor beta chains in this list originate from one sample, sequenced in a study of long-term antiretroviral therapy in people with HIV (dated by TCRdb to between 2021 and 2022). The immunoSEQ hsTCRB v3.0 assay was used at survey level resolution to sequence the TRB variable region. TCRdb obtained this table from immuneACCESS and retained in-frame rearrangements with V and J assigned. These tables miss some clones; where compared with another copy, unresolved V genes account for less than half of the shortfall, and the remainder is unexplained. This sample comprises tens of thousands of clones, 85% of them detected only once. The top ten clonotypes cover about 6% of the sample. The sequenced sample was unsorted PBMCs, obtained 3.1 years after starting antiretroviral therapy. These receptors were taken from a woman in her forties or fifties with HIV.

This sequence joins TRBV7-9 and TRBJ2-2; possibly TRBD1 for D (6 bases). Trimming removed 5 bases at V and 6 bases at J, with 13 bases between. Per the germline V gene, CDR1 is SEHNR and CDR2 is FQNEAQ (reference sequence). This CDR3 spans 14 amino acids. Here the CDR3 DNA reads TGTGCCAGCAGCCTTACACAGGGTCCCGGGGAGCTGTTTTTT. Protein: CASSLTQGPGELFF.

This chain connects TRBV7-2 to TRBJ2-3; D remains ambiguous. This CDR3 is built from 15 residues. The ends were cut back, 2 bases at V and 0 bases at J, with 9 bases in the middle. CDR1 is SGHTA, CDR2 FQGNSA, per germline. CDR3 sequence: CASSLIPQSTDTQYF. DNA for the CDR3: TGTGCCAGCAGCTTAATACCACAGAGCACAGATACGCAGTATTTT.

This clone was counted once. V usage is TRBV7-6 and J usage is TRBJ2-1; 7 bases map to TRBD2. The CDR3 totals 15 residues. In germline, CDR1 is SGHVS, CDR2 FNYEAQ. J gave up 12 bases and V 1 base, and 12 bases lay outside the gene matches. The CDR3 sequence: CASSLGGGGSPGQFF. The DNA of the CDR3 is TGTGCCAGCAGCTTAGGTGGCGGGGGATCTCCGGGGCAGTTCTTC.

The chain uses TRBV21-1 and TRBJ1-4. TRBV21-1 is termed a pseudogene. This CDR3 is 20 amino acids long. CDR3 in DNA: TGTGCCAGCGACGGCTACCCGGGGACTGAAGTAATTGCAACTAATGAAAAACTGTTTTTT. This codes for CASDGYPGTEVIATNEKLFF.

This chain links TRBV7-8 with TRBJ2-3; 8 bases line up with TRBD1. Germline values: CDR1 SGHVS, CDR2 FQNEAQ. There are 17 residues in the CDR3. V dropped 1 base and J dropped 3; count of bases not matched to a gene: 9. CDR3 DNA: TGTGCCAGCAGCTTAGGGACCCGACAGGGGAATACAGATACGCAGTATTTT. Amino acids: CASSLGTRQGNTDTQYF.

V gene TRBV7-9 combines with J gene TRBJ1-2; TRBD1 aligns across 7 bases. The V gene's germline CDR1 is SEHNR and CDR2 FQNEAQ (reference sequence). The junction had 16 bases not matched to a gene; V was cut back by 5 bases and J by 7 bases. The CDR3 is 16 amino acids. The CDR3 loop is CASSRPGTEIRIGYTF. In nucleotides, the CDR3 is TGTGCCAGCAGCCGACCCGGGACAGAGATCCGTATTGGCTACACCTTC.

V gene TRBV10-3 combines with J gene TRBJ2-2; tentatively, D is TRBD1 (7 bases). The CDR3 is made up of 13 amino acids. CDR1 ENHRY and CDR2 SYGVKD come from the germline V gene. With 8 bases removed from V and 5 bases from J, the gap between germline ends came to 12 bases. CDR3 DNA sequence: TGTGCCATCCAGGGGGGCGCAACCGGGGAGCTGTTTTTT. This gives the protein CAIQGGATGELFF.

J is TRBJ1-1 and V is TRBV5-1, with a tentative D call TRBD1 (5 bases). This CDR3 comprises 15 residues. CDR1 and CDR2 (germline): SGHRS, YFSETQ. Trimming removed 2 bases at V and 0 bases at J, with 11 bases between. This chain's CDR3 is CASSFTGRMNTEAFF. DNA of the CDR3: TGCGCCAGCAGCTTTACGGGACGGATGAACACTGAAGCTTTCTTT.

The chain links TRBV5-1 to TRBJ1-1; D might be TRBD1 (5 bases). There are 15 residues in the CDR3. V lost 0 bases, J lost 4 bases, and 13 bases lay in between. Germline CDR1 is SGHRS and CDR2 is YFSETQ. In DNA form, the CDR3 reads TGCGCCAGCAGCTTGGCCGCAGGGTCAGGCACTGAAGCTTTCTTT. Amino acids: CASSLAAGSGTEAFF.

V and J are TRBV18 and TRBJ1-3; TRBD1 is a possible D gene (6 bases). Germline V gene sequence: CDR1 KGHSH, CDR2 LQKENI. CDR3 length: 16 amino acids. V shed 2 bases and J shed 0 bases, with 11 bases lying between them. The CDR3: CASSPIGTTSGNTIYF. Written as DNA, the CDR3 is TGTGCCAGCTCACCAATAGGGACAACCTCTGGAAACACCATATATTTT.

This chain uses TRBV19 with TRBJ2-1; TRBD2 matches 7 bases. The CDR3 loop spans 11 amino acids. V lost 5 bases and J lost 9; bases outside the gene matches: 1. Germline V lookup: CDR1 LNHDA, CDR2 SQIVND (reference sequence). The CDR3 DNA reads as TGTGCCAGTAGTGGGACTATTGAGCAGTTCTTC. Translated, it gives CASSGTIEQFF.

The genes are TRBV7-2 and TRBJ2-7; 11 nucleotides agree with TRBD2. This CDR3 is 15 amino acids long. Germline V gene sequence: CDR1 SGHTA, CDR2 FQGNSA. Trimming removed 2 bases from V and 3 bases from J; junction bases left unmatched: 3. This CDR3 reads CASSLLAGGLYEQYF. CDR3 DNA: TGTGCCAGCAGCTTACTAGCGGGGGGCCTCTACGAGCAGTACTTC.

This sequence joins TRBV28 and TRBJ2-3; 8 bases fit TRBD2. Per the germline V gene, CDR1 is MDHEN and CDR2 is SYDVKM. This CDR3 comprises 15 residues. V was pared by 3 bases and J by 4 bases, with 6 bases of the junction left unmatched. The CDR3 DNA is TGTGCCAGCAGTTTCTCCGGGGGGGCCTCAGATACGCAGTATTTT. This translates into CASSFSGGASDTQYF.

To note about this clone: Other DNA sequences from this sample encode an identical CDR3 as well. The CDR3 DNA sequence: TGTGCCAGCAGCTTGACAGGGCCCACAGATACGCAGTATTTT. It translates to CASSLTGPTDTQYF. The chain combines TRBV7-3 with TRBJ2-3; 7 nucleotides match TRBD1. CDR1 is SGHTA, CDR2 FQGTGA, per germline. The CDR3 consists of 14 residues. Germline trimming cut 3 bases from V and 2 bases from J; bases unmatched to any gene: 2.

The J gene is TRBJ2-7, the V gene TRBV2; 7 nucleotides align to TRBD1. Germline-derived CDR1 and CDR2 are SNHLY and FYNNEI. This CDR3 spans 14 amino acids. V gave up 8 bases and J gave up 5 bases; unmatched junction bases: 12. DNA of the CDR3: TGTGCCAGCGAGGCCACAGGGGACGAGGACGAGCAGTACTTC. Protein: CASEATGDEDEQYF.

This clone was picked up one time. The chain combines TRBV15 with TRBJ1-1; D gene unclear. V lost 1 base, J lost 3 bases, and 9 bases lay in between. The CDR3 totals 14 residues. Looked up from germline, CDR1 is LNHNV and CDR2 is YYDKDF (reference sequence). The CDR3 DNA reads as TGTGCCACCAGCAGAGCTGGAGCTGACACTGAAGCTTTCTTT. This encodes CATSRAGADTEAFF.

This clone was counted a few times. This chain connects TRBV7-9 to TRBJ2-7; no clear D. CDR3 length equals 14 residues. CDR1 SEHNR and CDR2 FQNEAQ come from the germline V gene (reference sequence). Trimming removed 0 bases from V and 2 bases from J, with 8 bases in between. The CDR3 loop is CASSLAIGPYEQYF. For the CDR3, the DNA is TGTGCCAGCAGCTTAGCGATAGGCCCCTACGAGCAGTACTTC.

The chain carries TRBV27 and TRBJ2-3, with D perhaps TRBD2 (6 bases). V was trimmed by 2 bases and J by 6 bases, leaving 15 bases between them. CDR3 length: 15 residues. CDR1 is MNHEY and CDR2 is SMNVEV in the germline V gene (reference sequence). DNA for the CDR3: TGTGCCAGCAGTTTAAAAGGCCGGGCGGGGGATACGCAGTATTTT. As protein: CASSLKGRAGDTQYF.

V and J are TRBV15 and TRBJ2-1; 8 bases are shared with TRBD1. The length of the CDR3 is 15 residues. Germline loops: CDR1 LNHNV, CDR2 YYDKDF (reference sequence). J lost 5 bases, V lost 1 base, and 4 bases had no gene match. As DNA, the CDR3 is TGTGCCACCAGCAGAGTGCAGGGGGCGAACAATGAGCAGTTCTTC. Amino acid sequence: CATSRVQGANNEQFF. Looking up the rest from reference TRBV15 and TRBJ2-1 gives the full variable domain: DAMVIQNPRYQVTQFGKPVTLSCSQTLNHNVMYWYQQKSSQAPKLLFHYYDKDFNNEADTPDNFQSRRPNTSFCFLDIRSPGLGDTAMYLCATSRVQGANNEQFFGPGTRLTVL.

The chain has TRBV25-1 and TRBJ2-1; D remains unclear. Per germline, CDR1 MGHDK and CDR2 SYGVNS. The ends were cut back, 1 base at V and 6 bases at J, with 7 bases in the middle. This CDR3 is built from 13 residues. The CDR3 bases are TGTGCCAGCAGTGAATTCCTAGGCAATGAGCAGTTCTTC. It specifies CASSEFLGNEQFF.

This clone was detected a few times. V usage is TRBV7-2 and J usage is TRBJ1-2, with D tentatively TRBD1 (6 bases). The CDR3 contains 14 residues. V was trimmed by 0 bases and J by 7 bases, leaving 12 bases between them. From germline, CDR1 is SGHTA and CDR2 FQGNSA. This CDR3 is CASSLAAGVGGYTF. CDR3 DNA sequence: TGTGCCAGCAGCTTAGCTGCAGGGGTGGGTGGCTACACCTTC.

This clone was observed once. The chain couples TRBV15 to TRBJ2-7; tentative D call: TRBD2 (5 bases). The CDR3 consists of 17 residues. Germline V gene sequence: CDR1 LNHNV, CDR2 YYDKDF (reference sequence). Between the trimmed V and J ends, which lost 0 bases and 3 bases, there was a span of 18 bases. CDR3 region: CATSRDLGLATYYEQYF. Here the CDR3 DNA reads TGTGCCACCAGCAGAGATCTCGGGCTAGCTACCTACTACGAGCAGTACTTC.

The J gene is TRBJ1-2, the V gene TRBV10-3, with D unclear. CDR1 is ENHRY, CDR2 SYGVKD, per germline. The CDR3 extends over 15 amino acids. V was cut by 7 bases and J by 1 base, with 16 bases left in between. As DNA, the CDR3 is TGTGCCATCACCTCGGGCCAAGCCCTTAACTATGGCTACACCTTC. Encoded protein: CAITSGQALNYGYTF.

The chain links TRBV6-6 to TRBJ1-4; D gene ambiguous. Trimming took off 2 bases at V and 8 bases at J, with 9 bases between the two ends. Germline V CDR1 and CDR2: MNHNY, SVGAGI (reference sequence). The CDR3 loop spans 13 amino acids. The CDR3: CASSYRVGEKLFF. Here the CDR3 DNA reads TGTGCCAGCAGTTACAGGGTAGGAGAAAAACTGTTTTTT.

J is TRBJ2-5 and V is TRBV6-1; 8 bases fit TRBD2. The junction had 6 bases not matched to a gene; V was cut back by 4 bases and J by 5 bases. From germline, CDR1 is MNHNS and CDR2 SASEGT. The CDR3 spans 14 residues. As DNA, the CDR3 is TGTGCCAGCAGTGGCTCGGGACTAGGGGAGACCCAGTACTTC. Amino acids: CASSGSGLGETQYF.

The chain links TRBV4-1 to TRBJ1-1; 8 bases fit TRBD1. The V segment lost 3 bases and the J segment 6 bases; nucleotides outside the gene matches: 9. The CDR3 consists of 15 residues. In germline, CDR1 is MGHRA, CDR2 YSYEKL. The DNA for the CDR3 is TGCGCCAGCAGCCAGCTGGACAGGGCTAACCCTGAAGCTTTCTTT. This translates into CASSQLDRANPEAFF.